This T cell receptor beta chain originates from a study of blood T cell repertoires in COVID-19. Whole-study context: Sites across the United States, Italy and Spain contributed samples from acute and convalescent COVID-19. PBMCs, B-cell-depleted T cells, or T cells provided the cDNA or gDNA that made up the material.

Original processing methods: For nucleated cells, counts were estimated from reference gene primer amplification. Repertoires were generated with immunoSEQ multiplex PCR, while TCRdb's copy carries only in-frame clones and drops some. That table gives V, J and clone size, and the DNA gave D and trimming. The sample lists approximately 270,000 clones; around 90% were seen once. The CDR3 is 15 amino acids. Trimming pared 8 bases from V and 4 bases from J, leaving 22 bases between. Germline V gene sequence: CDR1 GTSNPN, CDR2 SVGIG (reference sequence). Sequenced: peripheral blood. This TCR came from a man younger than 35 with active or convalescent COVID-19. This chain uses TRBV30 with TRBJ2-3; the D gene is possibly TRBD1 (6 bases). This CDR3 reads CAGFRTVRGPDTQYF. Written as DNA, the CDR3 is TGTGCCGGATTTAGGACAGTTCGGGGTCCAGATACGCAGTATTTT.